This is a list of T cell receptor beta chains from one sample in a study of OX40 agonist ivuxolimab in advanced cancers. The repertoire was sequenced with immunoSEQ multiplex PCR; TCRdb's copy has only in-frame clones and lacks some. The table records under 50,000 clones, 70% to 85% of them present only once. Sequences were derived from CD4+ or CD8+ T cells sorted from blood, sampled in a trial of the OX40 agonist ivuxolimab. Receptors were obtained from an adult with an advanced solid tumor such as melanoma, head and neck, liver or kidney cancer. Each CDR3 is given with its conserved first and last residue. D genes are given only for firm matches. A clone size is listed for some rows: how often the clone was seen (once, few, many), or a class if it is expanded.

J: TRBJ2-1; size: .; V: TRBV5-1; D: TRBD2; DNA: TGCGCCAGCAGCACCGGACTAGCGGGAGGATTAAGCTCCTACAATGAGCAGTTCTTC; CDR3: CASSTGLAGGLSSYNEQFF
J: TRBJ1-1; size: once; V: TRBV6-1; D: .; DNA: TGTGCCAGCAGTGAATTGCACCGGAACACTGAAGCTTTCTTT; CDR3: CASSELHRNTEAFF
J: TRBJ2-7; size: .; V: TRBV30; D: TRBD1; DNA: TGTGCCTGGACTCCGGGACAGGGGTGGCAGGAGCAGTACTTC; CDR3: CAWTPGQGWQEQYF
J: TRBJ2-1; size: .; V: TRBV11-3; D: .; DNA: TGTGCCAGCAGCTTGGAAGGGGACAATAGCGTTATTAATGAGCAGTTCTTC; CDR3: CASSLEGDNSVINEQFF
J: TRBJ2-3; size: .; V: TRBV18; D: .; DNA: TGTGCCAGCTCACACCTCGACAGGGATACGCAGTATTTT; CDR3: CASSHLDRDTQYF
J: TRBJ2-7; size: .; V: TRBV19; D: .; DNA: TGTGCCAGTAGACCCCCCCGACAGCTCTACGAGCAGTACTTC; CDR3: CASRPPRQLYEQYF
J: TRBJ2-5; size: .; V: TRBV5-8; D: .; DNA: TGTGCCAGCAGCTTGGCCTTACCCTCGGGACCGCTCCAAGAGACCCAGTACTTC; CDR3: CASSLALPSGPLQETQYF
J: TRBJ2-3; size: .; V: TRBV5-1; D: TRBD1; DNA: TGCGCCAGCAGCCCCCTCCGGGACAGTCACACAGATACGCAGTATTTT; CDR3: CASSPLRDSHTDTQYF
J: TRBJ2-7; size: .; V: TRBV6-5; D: TRBD1; DNA: TGTGCCAGCAGTTTCACAGGGGGCGGCGAGCAGTACTTC; CDR3: CASSFTGGGEQYF
J: TRBJ2-3; size: once; V: TRBV7-8; D: .; DNA: TGTGCCAGCAGCTTAGCCGTCACAGATACGCAGTATTTT; CDR3: CASSLAVTDTQYF
J: TRBJ1-2; size: .; V: TRBV27; D: .; DNA: TGTGCCAGCAGTTTATCGATCGGGAGTAACTATGGCTACACCTTC; CDR3: CASSLSIGSNYGYTF
J: TRBJ1-6; size: .; V: TRBV2; D: .; DNA: TGTGCCAGTTCCAGGGACTCCTATAATTCACCCCTCCACTTT; CDR3: CASSRDSYNSPLHF
J: TRBJ2-7; size: .; V: TRBV7-9; D: .; DNA: TGTGCCAGCAGCGATATCAGGGAATTCTCCTACGAGCAGTACTTC; CDR3: CASSDIREFSYEQYF
J: TRBJ1-3; size: .; V: TRBV6-5; D: .; DNA: TGTGCCAGCAGTTACGTTACAGGCTCTGGAAACACCATATATTTT; CDR3: CASSYVTGSGNTIYF
J: TRBJ1-1; size: .; V: TRBV18; D: TRBD1; DNA: TGTGCCAGCTCACCGGGACAGGGAGTTAATATGAACACTGAAGCTTTCTTT; CDR3: CASSPGQGVNMNTEAFF
J: TRBJ2-7; size: .; V: TRBV2; D: TRBD2; DNA: TGTGCCAGCAGTGATGGGGCTAGCGGGAGCTACGAGCAGTACTTC; CDR3: CASSDGASGSYEQYF
J: TRBJ1-5; size: .; V: TRBV6-5; D: TRBD1; DNA: TGTGCCAGCCCCGGAGGGGACAGTCAGCCCCAGCATTTT; CDR3: CASPGGDSQPQHF
J: TRBJ2-7; size: once; V: TRBV12-5; D: .; DNA: TGTGCTAGTGCCGGAAGGTCTGACGAGCAGTACTTC; CDR3: CASAGRSDEQYF
J: TRBJ2-5; size: .; V: TRBV6-5; D: TRBD2; DNA: TGTGCCGATTTTTTGCGGGAGCAGTACTTC; CDR3: CADFLREQYF
J: TRBJ2-1; size: .; V: TRBV25-1; D: .; DNA: TGTGCCAGCAGTGAACGACGGGAGCAGTTCTTC; CDR3: CASSERREQFF
J: TRBJ1-6; size: .; V: TRBV30; D: .; DNA: TGTGCCTGGGGTCAGAGCTCCTATAATTCACCCCTCCACTTT; CDR3: CAWGQSSYNSPLHF
J: TRBJ1-6; size: .; V: TRBV5-1; D: TRBD1; DNA: TGCGCCGGACGTAAGGACAGGAATTCACCCCTCCACTTT; CDR3: CAGRKDRNSPLHF
J: TRBJ2-2; size: medium-sized; V: TRBV27; D: .; DNA: TGTGCCAGCGGAAAGACAGGTCTCGCCGGGGAGCTGTTTTTT; CDR3: CASGKTGLAGELFF
J: TRBJ1-5; size: .; V: TRBV15; D: .; DNA: TGTGCCACCAGCAGAGGAGGGGATGGTCAGCCCCAGCATTTT; CDR3: CATSRGGDGQPQHF
J: TRBJ2-1; size: .; V: TRBV11-2; D: TRBD2; DNA: TGTGCCAGCAGGGGAACTAGCGGTATGTACAATGAGCAGTTCTTC; CDR3: CASRGTSGMYNEQFF
J: TRBJ2-2; size: medium-sized; V: TRBV7-8; D: .; DNA: TGTGCCAGCAGCTTATTGGCCATACACACCGGACTGAGCTCGAACACCGGGGAGCTGTTTTTT; CDR3: CASSLLAIHTGLSSNTGELFF
J: TRBJ2-1; size: .; V: TRBV7-8; D: .; DNA: TGTGCCAGCAGCTCCGCCCGACAGGATAGGCTTGAGCAGTTCTTC; CDR3: CASSSARQDRLEQFF